Each of the 28 T cell receptor beta chains below was sequenced from the same sample in a study of OX40 agonist ivuxolimab in advanced cancers. Assay used: immunoSEQ multiplex PCR; TCRdb lists only in-frame clones, some missing. Of some 9,600 clones in the sample, roughly 63% are singletons; the top ten hold 46%. The sequencing here drew on CD4+ or CD8+ T cells sorted from blood, taken in a trial of the OX40 agonist ivuxolimab. Receptors originate from an adult with an advanced solid tumor such as melanoma, head and neck, liver or kidney cancer.

This sequence joins TRBV27 and TRBJ2-7; 10 positions agree with TRBD1. CDR1 and CDR2 from the germline V gene are MNHEY and SMNVEV (reference sequence). The ends lost 5 bases at V and 7 bases at J; junction bases unmatched: 5. The CDR3 sequence is 13 residues long. The CDR3 region is CASSDRGHQEQYF. The CDR3 DNA is TGTGCCAGCAGTGACAGGGGGCATCAGGAGCAGTACTTC.

By its share, this clone is medium-sized. This chain joins TRBV4-1 and TRBJ1-1, with D possibly being TRBD1 (5 bases). The length of the CDR3 is 15 residues. Per germline, CDR1 MGHRA and CDR2 YSYEKL. Trimming took off 4 bases at V and 3 bases at J, with 15 bases between the two ends. As DNA, the CDR3 is TGCGCCAGCAGCCCGCCGGGCAGGGCTGACACTGAAGCTTTCTTT. This codes for CASSPPGRADTEAFF.

Only a few counts were recorded for this clone. The chain recombines TRBV28 with TRBJ2-1; 14 bases are shared with TRBD2. The CDR3 covers 18 residues. V shed 0 bases, J shed 5 bases, and the junction held 6 bases outside the gene matches. CDR1 MDHEN and CDR2 SYDVKM come from the germline V gene. CDR3 amino acids: CASSLWTSGRAGDNEQFF. The CDR3 DNA reads as TGTGCCAGCAGTTTATGGACTAGCGGGAGGGCGGGAGACAATGAGCAGTTCTTC.

The chain employs TRBV7-2 and TRBJ2-7; the D call may be TRBD1 or TRBD2 (5 bases each). The CDR3 covers 15 residues. CDR1 SGHTA and CDR2 FQGNSA come from the germline V gene. Deletions cut 5 bases from V and 6 bases from J, with 20 bases between. The DNA of the CDR3 is TGTGCCAGCAGCCGTGGCCCTTTGACAGCGGTCGAGCAGTACTTC. As protein: CASSRGPLTAVEQYF.

The gene calls are TRBV4-1 and TRBJ2-1; unclear D gene. The V end lost 0 bases, the J end lost 6 bases, and 12 bases lay between the germline ends. The CDR3 loop spans 15 amino acids. In germline, CDR1 is MGHRA, CDR2 YSYEKL. CDR3 residues: CASSQDPLRPNEQFF. DNA for the CDR3: TGCGCCAGCAGCCAAGATCCGCTTCGACCCAATGAGCAGTTCTTC.

This chain's CDR3 is CASSGGYTTNEKLFF. The CDR3 DNA follows: TGTGCCAGCAGTGGTGGTTATACAACTAATGAAAAACTGTTTTTT. The chain has TRBV27 and TRBJ1-4; D gene ambiguous. Trimming shortened V by 5 bases and J by 0 bases, and 10 bases separated the two germline ends. Germline V gene lookup returns CDR1 MNHEY and CDR2 SMNVEV (reference sequence). There are 15 residues in the CDR3.

The chain joins TRBV5-1 to TRBJ2-1, with no clear D. CDR3 length: 15 residues. Germline lookup yields CDR1 SGHRS and CDR2 YFSETQ. Trimming removed 0 bases from V and 0 bases from J, with 7 bases in between. CDR3 region: CASSLDPSSYNEQFF. The CDR3, as DNA: TGCGCCAGCAGCTTGGACCCGAGCTCCTACAATGAGCAGTTCTTC.

The CDR3 nucleotides read TGTGCCAGCAGTTTATCTTCAGGGGGCACCGAGCAGTACTTC. Its protein is CASSLSSGGTEQYF. The genes are TRBV28 and TRBJ2-7, with TRBD1 identical over 8 bases. With 1 base clipped from V and 6 bases from J, the junction kept 5 bases outside the gene matches. Germline CDR1 is MDHEN and CDR2 is SYDVKM. There are 14 residues in the CDR3.

The chain employs TRBV5-1 and TRBJ1-2; 7 bases match TRBD1. The CDR3 spans 14 residues. The germline gives CDR1 SGHRS, CDR2 YFSETQ. The V gene end was trimmed by 4 bases and the J gene end by 6 bases; junction bases not matched to a gene: 9. CDR3: CASSTTQGGDGYTF. The CDR3 DNA is TGCGCCAGCAGCACCACCCAGGGGGGGGATGGCTACACCTTC.

This clone appeared a single time. The genes are TRBV6-1 and TRBJ1-5, with 10 bases matching TRBD1. The germline gives CDR1 MNHNS, CDR2 SASEGT. The CDR3 contains 15 residues. J gave up 3 bases and V 7 bases, and 6 bases lay outside the gene matches. The DNA for the CDR3 is TGTGCCAGCAACCCGGGACAGGGGCTCAATCAGCCCCAGCATTTT. Translating it yields CASNPGQGLNQPQHF.

Only a few counts were recorded for this clone. The V call is TRBV12-5, the J call TRBJ2-1, with a tentative D call TRBD1 (7 bases). This CDR3 is 14 amino acids long. The ends were cut back, 7 bases at V and 8 bases at J, with 18 bases in the middle. Germline V gene data show CDR1 as LGHNT and CDR2 as FRNRAP. CDR3 in amino acids: CASAPSGGGDEQFF. Here the CDR3 DNA reads TGTGCTAGTGCTCCAAGCGGAGGGGGCGATGAGCAGTTCTTC.

This chain connects TRBV5-1 to TRBJ2-3; D is perhaps TRBD2 (5 bases). The germline V and J ends were trimmed by 3 bases and 4 bases, with 9 bases remaining between them. CDR1 and CDR2 (germline): SGHRS, YFSETQ. The CDR3 length is 13 residues. CDR3 loop: CASSSFGADTQYF. The CDR3 bases are TGCGCCAGCAGCTCGTTCGGGGCAGATACGCAGTATTTT. Variable domain in full (rest from reference TRBV5-1 and TRBJ2-3): KAGVTQTPRYLIKTRGQQVTLSCSPISGHRSVSWYQQTPGQGLQFLFEYFSETQRNKGNFPGRFSGRQFSNSRSEMNVSTLELGDSALYLCASSSFGADTQYFGPGTRLTVL.

The V gene is TRBV5-1, the J gene TRBJ1-2; D is ambiguous. The CDR3 is 15 amino acids. Trimming cost V 1 base and J 0 bases, with 10 bases left between them. CDR1 SGHRS and CDR2 YFSETQ come from the germline V gene. CDR3 sequence (DNA): TGCGCCAGCAGCTTGAGGACCCAAGCTAACTATGGCTACACCTTC. Translating it yields CASSLRTQANYGYTF.

V usage is TRBV28 and J usage is TRBJ2-7, with unresolved D. The CDR3 length is 15 residues. Trimming took off 5 bases at V and 0 bases at J, with 14 bases between the two ends. Per the germline V gene, CDR1 is MDHEN and CDR2 is SYDVKM. CDR3 amino acids: CASSPRLSSSYEQYF. DNA for the CDR3: TGTGCCAGCAGTCCAAGACTGTCGAGCTCCTACGAGCAGTACTTC.

Concerning this clone: In the same sample, other DNA sequences code for this CDR3. The chain joins TRBV6-9 to TRBJ1-1; D call uncertain. CDR1 and CDR2 from the germline V gene are MNHGY and SVAAGI. The ends were cut back, 3 bases at V and 5 bases at J, with 10 bases in the middle. The CDR3 loop spans 13 amino acids. CDR3 nucleotides: TGTGCCAGCAGTTACTCCGAGGTTACTGAAGCTTTCTTT. Protein sequence: CASSYSEVTEAFF.

This clone was detected once. The gene calls are TRBV7-8 and TRBJ1-2; D is ambiguous. Trimming stripped 5 bases from V and 10 bases from J, with 17 bases between. The V gene's germline CDR1 is SGHVS and CDR2 FQNEAQ. The CDR3 loop spans 13 amino acids. The CDR3: CASSLNPTVHYTF. CDR3 coding DNA: TGTGCCAGCAGCCTTAACCCGACGGTCCACTACACCTTC.

In this sample, this clone turned up once. The rearrangement joins TRBV7-9 to TRBJ1-4, with D possibly being TRBD1 (6 bases). The CDR3 extends over 14 amino acids. The V and J ends lost 1 base and 6 bases respectively, with 9 bases between them. Per germline, CDR1 SEHNR and CDR2 FQNEAQ (reference sequence). CDR3 nucleotide sequence: TGTGCCAGCAGCTTAGTTGGACAGCATGAAAAACTGTTTTTT. Protein: CASSLVGQHEKLFF.

Of note for this clone: This could be a read error, since a much larger clone is one nucleotide away. Other DNA sequences in the same sample also yield this CDR3. This rearrangement joins TRBV19 to TRBJ2-7; 8 bases are shared with TRBD1. The ends lost 8 bases at V and 2 bases at J; junction bases unmatched: 2. This CDR3 region has 12 residues. The germline CDR1 and CDR2 sequences are LNHDA and SQIVND (reference sequence). The DNA for the CDR3 is TGTGCCAGTGGACAGGGAGCCTACGAGCAGTACTTC. Protein sequence: CASGQGAYEQYF.

The CDR3 DNA reads as TGTGCCACCAGCTCACGGGACTCCTACAATGAGCAGTTCTTC. It encodes CATSSRDSYNEQFF. The chain is built from TRBV15 and TRBJ2-1; TRBD2 might be the D (5 bases). Germline assignment: CDR1 LNHNV and CDR2 YYDKDF (reference sequence). The CDR3 runs to 14 residues. V lost 5 bases to trimming and J lost 0 bases, with 8 bases between them. Variable domain in full (rest from reference TRBV15 and TRBJ2-1): DAMVIQNPRYQVTQFGKPVTLSCSQTLNHNVMYWYQQKSSQAPKLLFHYYDKDFNNEADTPDNFQSRRPNTSFCFLDIRSPGLGDTAMYLCATSSRDSYNEQFFGPGTRLTVL.

The CDR3: CASNDGLAAYEQYF. The DNA for the CDR3 is TGTGCCAGCAACGACGGACTAGCGGCCTACGAGCAGTACTTC. The chain couples TRBV6-6 to TRBJ2-7, with 10 bases that match TRBD2. The CDR3 runs to 14 residues. The V gene's germline CDR1 is MNHNY and CDR2 SVGAGI (reference sequence). V shed 7 bases, J shed 2 bases, and the junction held 5 bases outside the gene matches.

This chain uses TRBV19 with TRBJ2-1, with 7 bases lining up with TRBD2. CDR1 LNHDA and CDR2 SQIVND come from the germline V gene (reference sequence). The V and J ends lost 3 bases and 3 bases, in that order; junction bases with no gene match: 5. CDR3 size: 15 residues. CDR3 sequence (DNA): TGTGCCAGTAGTATGGGGGGGAGTGACTACAATGAGCAGTTCTTC. As protein: CASSMGGSDYNEQFF.

The chain joins TRBV10-2 to TRBJ2-2; 9 nucleotides agree with TRBD2. Germline CDR1 reads WSHSY; CDR2 reads SAAADI. J lost 5 bases, V lost 0 bases, and 10 bases had no gene match. The CDR3 is made up of 18 amino acids. DNA for the CDR3: TGCGCCAGCAGTGAGTCGAAGGGACTAGCCACGAGGACCGGGGAGCTGTTTTTT. Translation: CASSESKGLATRTGELFF.

The chain recombines TRBV4-2 with TRBJ2-7; D perhaps matches TRBD2 (5 bases). This CDR3 region has 15 residues. The V end was cut by 0 bases, the J end by 0 bases, with 9 bases between. Per germline, CDR1 LGHNA and CDR2 YNFKEQ. The CDR3 DNA sequence: TGTGCCAGCAGCCAAGAGGCCAGCGGCTCCTACGAGCAGTACTTC. As protein: CASSQEASGSYEQYF.

By sample fraction, this clone is large. The chain combines TRBV4-1 with TRBJ2-7, with a weak D call TRBD1 (5 bases). Trimming took off 0 bases at V and 5 bases at J, with 8 bases between the two ends. The CDR3 spans 13 residues. Per the germline V gene, CDR1 is MGHRA and CDR2 is YSYEKL. The CDR3 protein is CASSQDTGNEQYF. The CDR3 DNA reads as TGCGCCAGCAGCCAAGATACAGGCAACGAGCAGTACTTC.

The chain recombines TRBV10-3 with TRBJ2-5, with 8 bases matching TRBD2. The DNA matches TRBJ2-7 better at its end, which makes the J call doubtful. CDR3 length: 15 residues. Germline CDR1 and CDR2: ENHRY and SYGVKD. The CDR3 region is CAIALSGTSSYEQYF. In DNA form, the CDR3 reads TGTGCCATCGCCCTTTCCGGGACTAGTTCCTACGAGCAGTACTTC.

V is TRBV27 and J is TRBJ2-7; 8 bases fit TRBD1. The V gene's germline CDR1 is MNHEY and CDR2 SMNVEV (reference sequence). The V and J ends lost 5 bases and 6 bases, in that order; junction bases with no gene match: 15. CDR3 length: 16 residues. CDR3 loop: CASSPLSVQGAVEQYF. DNA of the CDR3: TGTGCCAGCAGTCCCCTATCCGTCCAGGGGGCGGTCGAGCAGTACTTC.

The J gene is TRBJ2-7, the V gene TRBV5-8; D not resolved. The germline V gene encodes CDR1 SGHTS and CDR2 YDEGEE. V was trimmed by 1 base and J by 3 bases, leaving 5 bases between them. This CDR3 contains 12 residues. CDR3 sequence: CASSLNHYEQYF. In DNA form, the CDR3 reads TGTGCCAGCAGCTTGAACCACTACGAGCAGTACTTC.

This clone occurred a few times. The V gene is TRBV7-9, the J gene TRBJ2-7; 13 bases align to TRBD2. The ends lost 4 bases at V and 8 bases at J; junction bases unmatched: 2. Germline-derived CDR1 and CDR2 are SEHNR and FQNEAQ (reference sequence). CDR3 length equals 13 residues. CDR3 DNA sequence: TGTGCCAGCAGCTCCGGGACTAGCGGGAAGCAGTACTTC. Protein sequence: CASSSGTSGKQYF.